A single sample gave rise to the 10 T cell receptor beta chains below, sequenced in a study of identical twins. TCRdb independently ran MiXCR on the 5' RACE reads; one entry per CDR3 protein. The repertoire holds about 700,000 distinct CDR3 sequences, around 8.3% seen once, with around 0.98% in the top ten. These same data were also listed under a study on yellow fever vaccine responses in identical twins.

The sample taken for sequencing was PBMCs. The receptors shown here come from a woman between 18 and 29 years old in good health.

This clonotype has only a few counts. The gene calls are TRBV11-2 and TRBJ2-2, with TRBD2 matching over 8 bases. The junction had 6 bases not matched to a gene; V was cut back by 3 bases and J by 0 bases. The germline CDR1 and CDR2 sequences are SGHAT and FQNNGV. The CDR3 is 17 amino acids. Written as DNA, the CDR3 is TGTGCCAGCAGCTTGTGGAGACTAGCGACGAACACCGGGGAGCTGTTTTTT. Protein product: CASSLWRLATNTGELFF.

The gene calls are TRBV7-6 and TRBJ2-5; D possibly corresponds to TRBD1 (5 bases). CDR1 is SGHVS and CDR2 is FNYEAQ in the germline V gene. Between the trimmed V and J ends, which lost 4 bases and 3 bases, there was a span of 18 bases. The CDR3 has 16 amino acids. CDR3 sequence (DNA): TGTGCCAGCAGCTATCGGCGGCTACAGGAGAAAGAGACCCAGTACTTC. Protein: CASSYRRLQEKETQYF.

This clonotype was seen at least ten times. The chain joins TRBV29-1 to TRBJ2-7, with 10 bases that match TRBD2. The CDR3 has 13 residues. V shed 6 bases, J shed 1 base, and the junction held 3 bases outside the gene matches. The germline gives CDR1 SQVTM, CDR2 ANQGSEA. For the CDR3, the DNA is TGCAGCGTGCCTAGCGGGAGATCCTACGAGCAGTACTTC. Protein product: CSVPSGRSYEQYF.

The rearrangement joins TRBV6-1 to TRBJ2-1; 16 nucleotides align to TRBD2. The CDR3 contains 19 residues. From germline, CDR1 is MNHNS and CDR2 SASEGT. V lost 6 bases and J lost 6; bases outside the gene matches: 14. The CDR3 DNA follows: TGTGCCAGCAGCAGAGGGACTAGCGGGGGGGCAACACTTCCCAATGAGCAGTTCTTC. Amino acid sequence: CASSRGTSGGATLPNEQFF.

There are a few counts of this clonotype. The J gene is TRBJ1-1, the V gene TRBV7-2, with D possibly being TRBD1 (6 bases). CDR1 is SGHTA, CDR2 FQGNSA, per germline. Trimming took 1 base from V and 10 from J, leaving 10 bases between them. The CDR3 is 12 amino acids. The CDR3 region has the DNA TGTGCCAGCAGCTTAGAGGGGACAACAGCTTTCTTT. Translated, it gives CASSLEGTTAFF.

This rearrangement joins TRBV11-2 to TRBJ1-6, with 8 bases lining up with TRBD1. The J segment lost 5 bases and the V segment lost 5 bases, leaving 8 bases of the junction unmatched. Per germline, CDR1 SGHAT and CDR2 FQNNGV. The CDR3 length is 16 residues. CDR3 protein: CASSNPGQGHNSPLHF. In nucleotides, the CDR3 is TGTGCCAGCAGCAACCCAGGACAGGGCCATAATTCACCCCTCCACTTT.

The V call is TRBV20-1, the J call TRBJ2-3; 12 bases match TRBD2. Germline CDR1 is DFQATT and CDR2 is SNEGSKA (reference sequence). The CDR3 has 16 residues. V trimming: 3 bases; J trimming: 5 bases; junction bases outside the gene matches: 9. The CDR3 DNA reads as TGCAGTGCTAGGTCTCTAGCGGGGGGGGGAGTAGATACGCAGTATTTT. Encoded protein: CSARSLAGGGVDTQYF.

The V gene is TRBV7-2, the J gene TRBJ1-4; weak D call: TRBD1 (6 bases). V was cut by 5 bases and J by 12 bases, with 19 bases left in between. This CDR3 has 14 residues. Germline CDR1 reads SGHTA; CDR2 reads FQGNSA. CDR3 coding DNA: TGTGCCAGCAGCCGGACACAGGGATCGGGTCAACTGTTTTTT. Its translation is CASSRTQGSGQLFF.

In this sample, this clonotype turned up many times. The J gene is TRBJ2-3, the V gene TRBV27, with TRBD1 matching 9 bases. The CDR3 extends over 15 amino acids. CDR1 is MNHEY and CDR2 is SMNVEV in the germline V gene (reference sequence). V gave up 5 bases and J gave up 1 base; unmatched junction bases: 4. In DNA, the CDR3 is TGTGCCAGCAGTGACCGGGACAGGGGCACAGATACGCAGTATTTT. It codes for CASSDRDRGTDTQYF.

This clonotype was recorded a few times. The chain has TRBV6-5 and TRBJ2-5, with 7 bases matching TRBD2. V dropped 5 bases and J dropped 3; count of bases not matched to a gene: 9. CDR3 length: 15 residues. Looked up from germline, CDR1 is MNHEY and CDR2 is SVGAGI. CDR3 loop: CASSNRGGDEETQYF. The CDR3 nucleotides read TGTGCCAGCAGTAACCGGGGAGGGGATGAAGAGACCCAGTACTTC.